The 25 T cell receptor beta chains in this list originate from one sample, sequenced in a study of radiation and T cells in renal cell carcinoma. Treatment described: treatment-naive control, cytoreductive nephrectomy. The data were produced by immunoSEQ multiplex PCR, yet TCRdb's version contains in-frame clones alone and is incomplete. Of 18,000 or so clones in the sample, around 63% were seen once. The material was tumor tissue, obtained from a patient whose treatment was nephrectomy without radiotherapy. These receptors were collected from a man aged 45-65 years with renal cell carcinoma.

The J gene is TRBJ2-5, the V gene TRBV5-4; D might be TRBD1 (5 bases). V lost 7 bases and J 5 bases, leaving 24 bases between the germline ends. CDR1 and CDR2 from the germline V gene are SGHNT and YYREEE (reference sequence). CDR3 length: 16 residues. The CDR3 DNA sequence: TGTGCCAGCTATCCCTGGGGCGTCGCGAGCATGGAGACCCAGTACTTC. Translating gives CASYPWGVASMETQYF.

This clone was seen once. This rearrangement joins TRBV6-5 to TRBJ2-7; the match to TRBD2 covers 11 bases. V dropped 6 bases and J dropped 10; count of bases not matched to a gene: 8. The CDR3 runs 13 residues. Looked up from germline, CDR1 is MNHEY and CDR2 is SVGAGI. DNA of the CDR3: TGTGCCAGCAGACCGGGACTAGCGGAGACTCAGTACTTC. Residues: CASRPGLAETQYF.

This clone has a handful of counts. The J gene is TRBJ1-5, the V gene TRBV6-6; D perhaps matches TRBD1 (5 bases). The germline V gene encodes CDR1 MNHNY and CDR2 SVGAGI (reference sequence). V was clipped by 5 bases and J by 0 bases, with 11 bases between them. CDR3 size: 15 residues. The CDR3 loop is CASSPRRDSNQPQHF. The CDR3 nucleotides are TGTGCCAGCAGTCCCCGCAGGGATAGCAATCAGCCCCAGCATTTT.

This rearrangement joins TRBV19 to TRBJ1-4, with 7 bases that match TRBD1. The CDR3 is made up of 13 amino acids. Germline V gives CDR1 LNHDA, CDR2 SQIVND (reference sequence). V lost 2 bases and J lost 12; bases outside the gene matches: 6. CDR3 sequence: CASSIRGLEELFF. The CDR3 nucleotides read TGTGCCAGTAGTATAAGGGGGCTCGAAGAACTGTTTTTT.

This chain links TRBV29-1 with TRBJ2-3, with 9 bases that match TRBD2. From germline, CDR1 is SQVTM and CDR2 ANQGSEA. V gave up 4 bases and J gave up 2 bases; unmatched junction bases: 4. This CDR3 contains 14 residues. CDR3 region: CSVAASGATDTQYF. The CDR3, as DNA: TGCAGCGTTGCGGCTAGCGGGGCCACAGATACGCAGTATTTT.

The chain links TRBV6-1 to TRBJ1-5; D not resolved. The CDR3 has 15 residues. Between the trimmed V and J ends, which lost 2 bases and 0 bases, there was a span of 8 bases. Germline V CDR1 and CDR2: MNHNS, SASEGT. The CDR3 region is CASSELAGSNQPQHF. CDR3 in DNA: TGTGCCAGCAGTGAACTCGCAGGTAGCAATCAGCCCCAGCATTTT.

In this sample, this clone turned up once. J is TRBJ1-1 and V is TRBV2; D is possibly TRBD1 (5 bases). Germline CDR1 is SNHLY and CDR2 is FYNNEI. Trimming took 3 bases from V and 7 from J, leaving 18 bases between them. CDR3 size: 15 residues. In DNA, the CDR3 is TGTGCCAGCAGTGAGATCCGGCGGGGGGGTGGTGAAGCTTTCTTT. This codes for CASSEIRRGGGEAFF. Combining the CDR3 with reference TRBV2 and TRBJ1-1 gives the whole variable domain EPEVTQTPSHQVTQMGQEVILRCVPISNHLYFYWYRQILGQKVEFLVSFYNNEISEKSEIFDDQFSVERPDGSNFTLKIRSTKLEDSAMYFCASSEIRRGGGEAFFGQGTRLTVV.

This chain connects TRBV6-4 to TRBJ1-1; tentatively, D is TRBD1 (6 bases). The V end lost 2 bases, the J end lost 7 bases, and 11 bases lay between the germline ends. From germline, CDR1 is MRHNA and CDR2 SNTAGT. This CDR3 comprises 13 residues. Here the CDR3 reads CASSDLVGGEAFF. Written as DNA, the CDR3 is TGTGCCAGCAGTGACCTGGTAGGGGGTGAAGCTTTCTTT.

This clone showed up just once. The J gene is TRBJ1-4, the V gene TRBV30; TRBD1 might be the D (6 bases). CDR3 length equals 14 residues. V was shortened by 2 bases and J by 4 bases, with 11 bases between the two germline ends. In germline, CDR1 is GTSNPN, CDR2 SVGIG (reference sequence). The CDR3 region has the DNA TGTGCCTGGAGTAGGACAGCCATTAATGAAAAACTGTTTTTT. Amino acid sequence: CAWSRTAINEKLFF.

Within the sample, this clone is medium-sized. The V call is TRBV7-6, the J call TRBJ2-2; D unclear. With 2 bases removed from V and 8 bases from J, the gap between germline ends came to 3 bases. This CDR3 is built from 11 residues. Germline values: CDR1 SGHVS, CDR2 FNYEAQ. The CDR3 region is CASSLSGELFF. In nucleotides, the CDR3 is TGTGCCAGCAGCTTATCAGGGGAGCTGTTTTTT.

This rearrangement joins TRBV30 to TRBJ1-1; possibly TRBD1 for D (5 bases). Germline V lookup: CDR1 GTSNPN, CDR2 SVGIG (reference sequence). Trimming left V 1 base short and J 0 bases short, with 9 bases between. The CDR3 is made up of 14 amino acids. The CDR3 coding sequence is TGTGCCTGGAGTGGCGGGACTTTGAACACTGAAGCTTTCTTT. Its protein product is CAWSGGTLNTEAFF.

For the CDR3, the DNA is TGCGCCAGCAGCTCCGGGCCTATGGCGGAGCAGTTCTTC. Translated: CASSSGPMAEQFF. The J gene is TRBJ2-1, the V gene TRBV5-1; D unclear. The CDR3 contains 13 residues. V was cut by 3 bases and J by 10 bases, with 14 bases left in between. Per germline, CDR1 SGHRS and CDR2 YFSETQ. The full variable domain, in which reference TRBV5-1 and TRBJ2-1 provide the parts outside the CDR3, is KAGVTQTPRYLIKTRGQQVTLSCSPISGHRSVSWYQQTPGQGLQFLFEYFSETQRNKGNFPGRFSGRQFSNSRSEMNVSTLELGDSALYLCASSSGPMAEQFFGPGTRLTVL.

This sequence joins TRBV30 and TRBJ2-4; no firm D call. Germline lookup yields CDR1 GTSNPN and CDR2 SVGIG (reference sequence). The CDR3 spans 12 residues. V shed 4 bases and J shed 1 base, with 5 bases lying between them. The CDR3 loop reads CAWTTAKNIQYF. In DNA form, the CDR3 reads TGTGCCTGGACGACCGCCAAAAACATTCAGTACTTC.

The chain links TRBV19 to TRBJ1-1; D uncertain. V gave up 6 bases and J gave up 1 base, with 9 bases separating them. CDR3 length: 13 residues. From germline, CDR1 is LNHDA and CDR2 SQIVND (reference sequence). CDR3 nucleotide sequence: TGTGCCAGTAGCCGGGGAGGGAACACTGAAGCTTTCTTT. This encodes CASSRGGNTEAFF.

V is TRBV30 and J is TRBJ2-1; 15 positions agree with TRBD2. In germline, CDR1 is GTSNPN, CDR2 SVGIG (reference sequence). The CDR3 loop spans 16 amino acids. With V trimmed by 2 bases and J by 6 bases, 5 bases remained unmatched. Written as DNA, the CDR3 is TGTGCCTGGAGTCCCGGGGGACTAGCGGGAGGCAATGAGCAGTTCTTC. It is translated as CAWSPGGLAGGNEQFF.

The chain links TRBV28 to TRBJ2-3, with 9 bases identical to TRBD2. The J segment lost 3 bases and the V segment lost 8 bases, leaving 6 bases of the junction unmatched. Germline values: CDR1 MDHEN, CDR2 SYDVKM. The CDR3 spans 14 residues. The CDR3 protein is CASENSGRTDTQYF. As DNA, the CDR3 is TGTGCCAGCGAAAATAGCGGGAGAACAGATACGCAGTATTTT.

The chain carries TRBV10-3 and TRBJ2-7, with no clear D. This CDR3 spans 14 amino acids. Germline V lookup: CDR1 ENHRY, CDR2 SYGVKD. Deletions cut 2 bases from V and 6 bases from J, with 14 bases between. In DNA, the CDR3 is TGTGCCATCAGTGAGATGCTGGGGATCTCCGAGCAGTACTTC. Its translation is CAISEMLGISEQYF.

This clone was detected only a few times. The chain links TRBV28 to TRBJ2-7; either TRBD1 or TRBD2 may supply D (5 bases each). CDR1 is MDHEN and CDR2 is SYDVKM in the germline V gene. The CDR3 runs to 15 residues. The V gene lost 6 bases and the J gene lost 0 bases, with 15 bases spanning the gap. The CDR3 is CASSPSGTVSYEQYF. CDR3 coding DNA: TGTGCCAGCAGCCCCTCCGGGACGGTCTCCTACGAGCAGTACTTC.

The V and J genes are TRBV18 and TRBJ2-5, with D unclear. This CDR3 is 14 amino acids long. With 0 bases removed from V and 5 bases from J, the gap between germline ends came to 10 bases. CDR1 is KGHSH and CDR2 is LQKENI in the germline V gene. The CDR3 DNA reads TGTGCCAGCTCACCACCGGTCGGTTGGGAGACCCAGTACTTC. Protein: CASSPPVGWETQYF.

The genes are TRBV29-1 and TRBJ1-2, with D uncertain. V was pared by 7 bases and J by 4 bases, with 10 bases between. Germline lookup yields CDR1 SQVTM and CDR2 ANQGSEA. The CDR3 is made up of 11 amino acids. CDR3 sequence: CSASDGYGYTF. The CDR3, as DNA: TGCAGCGCCTCGGACGGCTATGGCTACACCTTC. Full variable domain (missing parts from reference TRBV29-1 and TRBJ1-2): SAVISQKPSRDICQRGTSLTIQCQVDSQVTMMFWYRQQPGQSLTLIATANQGSEATYESGFVIDKFPISRPNLTFSTLTVSNMSPEDSSIYLCSASDGYGYTFGSGTRLTVV.

This clone was observed a few times. This chain links TRBV29-1 with TRBJ1-2, with TRBD1 matching over 8 bases. CDR1 and CDR2 (germline): SQVTM, ANQGSEA. This CDR3 has 12 residues. J lost 10 bases, V lost 4 bases, and 8 bases had no gene match. CDR3 residues: CSVGGQGRDYTF. The DNA of the CDR3 is TGCAGCGTTGGAGGACAGGGTAGGGACTACACCTTC.

CDR3 DNA: TGTGCCAGCAGTTACGGGGGGAAAGCTTTCTTT. Its translation is CASSYGGKAFF. The rearrangement links TRBV6-5 to TRBJ1-1; TRBD1 might be the D (5 bases). Germline values: CDR1 MNHEY, CDR2 SVGAGI. The V end was cut by 2 bases, the J end by 9 bases, with 7 bases between. The CDR3 covers 11 residues.

This chain links TRBV7-6 with TRBJ1-1; a possible D gene is TRBD1 (6 bases). Germline V gives CDR1 SGHVS, CDR2 FNYEAQ. The CDR3 consists of 15 residues. V gave up 3 bases and J gave up 1 base, with 12 bases separating them. As DNA, the CDR3 is TGTGCCAGCAGCTTGGGCGGACAGACGAACACTGAAGCTTTCTTT. It specifies CASSLGGQTNTEAFF.

The V call is TRBV19, the J call TRBJ2-3, with unresolved D. This CDR3 region has 14 residues. CDR1 LNHDA and CDR2 SQIVND come from the germline V gene (reference sequence). V lost 3 bases, J lost 1 base, and 8 bases lay in between. CDR3 sequence: CASSIYGGTDTQYF. The CDR3 DNA reads as TGTGCCAGTAGTATCTACGGAGGCACAGATACGCAGTATTTT.

This rearrangement joins TRBV6-1 to TRBJ2-7; possible D gene TRBD1, 6 bases. Germline V gene sequence: CDR1 MNHNS, CDR2 SASEGT. Trimming cost V 1 base and J 4 bases, with 11 bases left between them. This CDR3 spans 14 amino acids. The CDR3 DNA is TGTGCCAGCAGTGAAGTAGGGGGTCTGTACGAGCAGTACTTC. Translating it yields CASSEVGGLYEQYF.